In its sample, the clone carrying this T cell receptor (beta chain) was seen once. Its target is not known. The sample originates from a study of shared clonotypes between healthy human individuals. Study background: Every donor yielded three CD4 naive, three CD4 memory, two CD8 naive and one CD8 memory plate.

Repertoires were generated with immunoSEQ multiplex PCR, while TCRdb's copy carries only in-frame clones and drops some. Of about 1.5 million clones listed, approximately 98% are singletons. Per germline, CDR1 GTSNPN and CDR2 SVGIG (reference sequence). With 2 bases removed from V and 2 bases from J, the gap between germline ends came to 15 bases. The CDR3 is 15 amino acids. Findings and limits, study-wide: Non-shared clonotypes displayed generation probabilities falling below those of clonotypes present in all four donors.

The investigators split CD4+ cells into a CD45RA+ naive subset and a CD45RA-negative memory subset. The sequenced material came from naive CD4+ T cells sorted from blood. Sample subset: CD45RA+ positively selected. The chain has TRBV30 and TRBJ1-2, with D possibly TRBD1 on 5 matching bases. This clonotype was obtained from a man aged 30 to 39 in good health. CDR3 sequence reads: CAWSLTRVANYGYTF. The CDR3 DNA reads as TGTGCCTGGAGTTTAACCAGGGTGGCGAACTATGGCTACACCTTC.